This TCR beta chain was captured by sequencing in a study of cytomegalovirus exposure and HLA in healthy donors. Turning to the study itself: Early on, a data release was issued that held 80 million or so unique TCRs from HLA-typed donors. Study-level points and caveats: TCR beta sequences reportedly predicted most subjects' HLA-A and HLA-B alleles accurately. Reportedly, fewer N-insertions than the approximately 700-donor mean appeared in an Asian-associated ancestry cluster in a later analysis.

60 Vbeta and 13 Jbeta primers were used in PCR. Generated by immunoSEQ multiplex PCR, the TCRdb table keeps only in-frame clones and is missing some. The sample holds 160,000 or so clones, over 75% seen once. Of note for this clone: Its antigen is undetermined.

V was clipped by 6 bases and J by 8 bases, with 23 bases between them. The CDR3 totals 15 residues. Germline values: CDR1 WNHNN, CDR2 SYGVQD (reference sequence). This receptor was obtained from a woman between 45 and 60 years old in good health and CMV-seronegative. The J gene is TRBJ2-7, the V gene TRBV10-1, with D possibly being TRBD1 (6 bases). Sequencing input: PBMCs. CDR3 residues: CASRESGIRGSKQYF. Here the CDR3 DNA reads TGCGCCAGCAGGGAATCGGGGATTAGGGGGTCGAAGCAGTACTTC.